This T cell receptor beta chain derives from a study of blood T cells in healthy people across ages (dated by TCRdb to about 2015). Some background on the complete study: In model experiments, roughly one uniquely barcoded TCR beta cDNA molecule per two T cells was captured by template switching. Age-related changes in TCR beta repertoire diversity were measured in the study by deep sequencing normalized with unique cDNA molecular identifiers. The study analyzed two additional independent replicas of 1 million unique cDNA reads from the same blood draw for two donors, one aged 18 to 30 and one aged 80 or older. To avoid experimental bias, donors of different ages were distributed randomly across sequencing lanes. The donors were divided into four age groups: young (average around 16 years), middle-aged (around 41), aged (about 62) and long-lived (82).

The germline V gene specifies LGHNT as CDR1 and FRNRAP as CDR2. The CDR3, cysteine through phenylalanine, is 16 amino acids long. CDR3 DNA is the only sequence kept; it has 48 bases, read in frame from the first base. Germline trimming amounts to 6 bases on V and 1 base on J, with 8 as the count of junction bases outside the gene matches. Study-wide conclusions, independent of this receptor: Compared with the aged group, the long-lived group had more naive CD4+ T cells, fewer expanded clones and increased TCR diversity, suggesting age selection. Estimates of total diversity from one million sequenced T cells were regarded as lower bounds and underestimates. Because the CMV infection status of the donors was unknown, age-related changes in expanded clonotypes may potentially have been confounded. Conclusive comparison of naive and antigen-experienced compartments was prevented by the profiling of bulk unsorted PBMCs. There was a strong correlation between observed TCR beta diversity and the percentage of naive T cells measured by flow cytometry. As age increased, observed TCR beta diversity per million T cells dropped in a roughly linear way, and a significant reduction was already evident by age roughly 40.

A remark on this clonotype: Which antigen it targets is not known. No quality values exist for individual bases; no much larger clone is one base distant.

Preparation of the library involved 5' RACE. Sequencing instrument: Illumina HiSeq 2500. A second roughly 7 to 11 cycle PCR used a sample-barcoded 5' primer and a J-beta primer mix. A unique molecular identifier was introduced onto each TCR beta cDNA molecule by a template-switch 5' adaptor carrying 12 random nucleotides. Each sample yielded at least 3 million CDR3-containing paired-end reads. The Mint cDNA synthesis kit, primed by a TRBC-specific oligonucleotide, was used to synthesize first-strand cDNA from all RNA. Following uracil-DNA glycosylase treatment, all cDNA underwent a first 18-cycle PCR with the universal primers M1SS and BC2_uni_R. Concerning the study's data processing: Normalization of each sample was performed by random selection of 1 million high-quality reads, each carrying a distinct molecular identifier. Instead of being binned into consensus sequences, reads with shared molecular identifiers were discarded. MiTCR, set to a Q25 quality threshold and the strictest error-elimination algorithm, was used for CDR3 identification, clonotype clustering and error correction. A nonparametric unseen species model with Euler transformation was used to estimate lower-bound total TCR beta diversity. The raw public reads went through TCRdb reprocessing: fastp at Q25, MiXCR clone calling, in-frame beta chains kept. For every CDR3 protein sequence, its rows merge into one entry that carries the most common genes and DNA. The V and J calls follow TCRdb's processing rather than the paper's. This sample comprises around 1.5 million distinct CDR3 sequences, around 39% of them detected only once. The ten biggest clones cover roughly 7.9% of the sample.

Systemically healthy Caucasian individuals from Russia, 39 in total and aged roughly 6 to 100 years, were included as donors. Ten milliliters of peripheral blood were drawn from each donor into EDTA-treated Vacutainer tubes. Ficoll-Paque density-gradient centrifugation was used to isolate PBMCs, with at least 6.5 million per sample. Trizol reagent was used to extract total RNA from the PBMCs, yielding at least 5.5 micrograms per sample. For every donor, flow cytometry on a PBMC aliquot measured the percentage of naive CD45RAhigh/CD27high T cells. The chain couples TRBV12-5 to TRBJ2-5, with 10 junctional bases fitting TRBD1. Sequenced: blood. This TCR was sampled from a woman aged 18-35 years in good health. In nucleotide form, the sequence is TGTGCTAGTGGAGGCGGGACAGGGGAATTCCAAGAGACCCAGTACTTC. It specifies CASGGGTGEFQETQYF.